The clone carrying this TCR beta chain has only a few counts. Its antigen is undetermined. This specimen belongs to a study of CD8 T cells in ankylosing spondylitis. Findings and limits, study-wide: The authors found the disease-linked clones to be CD8+ and relatively rare in peripheral blood. Disease-linked clones were reportedly significantly enriched in matched ankylosing spondylitis synovial fluid.

The CDR3 is 15 amino acids. The germline V gene has CDR1 DFQATT and CDR2 SNEGSKA (reference sequence). Losses at the gene ends were 6 bases for V and 3 bases for J; bases not matched to a gene: 11. TCR beta libraries were made by quantitative 5'-RACE with molecular barcodes. MiXCR, applied by TCRdb to the 5' RACE reads, yields one record per CDR3 protein. Among some 220,000 distinct CDR3 sequences, roughly 10% were seen once, and the ten largest hold around 3%. Source material: blood, either unsorted or a sorted T cell fraction (not recorded which). This TCR came from a male donor with ankylosing spondylitis or in good health (not recorded which). The gene calls are TRBV20-1 and TRBJ1-2; 9 nucleotides align to TRBD1. For the CDR3, the DNA is TGCAGTGCCGCGGCCGGGACAGGGAGGGACTATGGCTACACCTTC. It specifies CSAAAGTGRDYGYTF.